Shown below are 15 T cell receptor beta chains from a single sample sequenced in a study of OX40 agonist ivuxolimab in advanced cancers. Method: immunoSEQ multiplex PCR; TCRdb's copy keeps in-frame clones and lacks some. The repertoire consists of around 67,000 clones, with roughly 92% occurring once and the leading ten covering about 2.4%. The sequencing used CD4+ or CD8+ T cells sorted from blood, collected in a trial of the OX40 agonist ivuxolimab. These receptors all come from an adult with an advanced solid tumor such as melanoma, head and neck, liver or kidney cancer.

This chain uses TRBV6-5 with TRBJ1-4; D unclear. The germline V and J ends were trimmed by 3 bases and 8 bases, with 10 bases remaining between them. Germline assignment: CDR1 MNHEY and CDR2 SVGAGI. The CDR3 contains 13 residues. This CDR3 reads CASSYYRGEKLFF. The CDR3 coding sequence is TGTGCCAGCAGTTATTACAGAGGCGAAAAACTGTTTTTT.

This clone was observed once. The chain employs TRBV7-2 and TRBJ1-1; 8 bases fit TRBD1. V was clipped by 5 bases and J by 4 bases; unmatched bases: 9. Looked up from germline, CDR1 is SGHTA and CDR2 is FQGNSA. The CDR3 runs to 15 residues. The CDR3 DNA reads as TGTGCCAGCAGCGACTCGACAGGGGCGGGCACTGAAGCTTTCTTT. Amino acid sequence: CASSDSTGAGTEAFF.

J is TRBJ2-2 and V is TRBV4-1; D gene ambiguous. V lost 0 bases and J lost 2, with 7 bases in between. Germline lookup yields CDR1 MGHRA and CDR2 YSYEKL. The CDR3 sequence is 15 residues long. In nucleotides, the CDR3 is TGCGCCAGCAGCCAAGAAGTAGCAAACACCGGGGAGCTGTTTTTT. Translating it yields CASSQEVANTGELFF.

The V and J genes are TRBV11-1 and TRBJ2-7, with D hard to call. Trimming removed 3 bases at V and 4 bases at J, with 10 bases between. Germline CDR1 and CDR2: SGHAT and FQDESV (reference sequence). This CDR3 is 13 amino acids long. This CDR3 reads CASSFWGQYEQYF. Here the CDR3 DNA reads TGTGCCAGCAGCTTTTGGGGTCAATACGAGCAGTACTTC. Drawing the rest from reference TRBV11-1 and TRBJ2-7, the complete variable domain is EAEVAQSPRYKITEKSQAVAFWCDPISGHATLYWYRQILGQGPELLVQFQDESVVDDSQLPKDRFSAERLKGVDSTLKIQPAELGDSAMYLCASSFWGQYEQYFGPGTRLTVT.

J is TRBJ2-5 and V is TRBV19, with 10 bases that match TRBD1. Germline loops: CDR1 LNHDA, CDR2 SQIVND (reference sequence). The length of the CDR3 is 16 residues. Unmatched junction bases numbered 8, after V lost 2 bases and J lost 5 bases. The CDR3 is CASSIRGQGVMETQYF. CDR3 DNA: TGTGCCAGTAGTATAAGAGGACAGGGGGTAATGGAGACCCAGTACTTC.

This sequence joins TRBV6-1 and TRBJ2-7, with TRBD1 matching over 7 bases. The V and J ends lost 8 bases and 3 bases, in that order; junction bases with no gene match: 13. There are 15 residues in the CDR3. CDR1 is MNHNS, CDR2 SASEGT, per germline. The CDR3 DNA reads TGTGCCAGCGCGAAGGGGGCCGGGGCAGACTACGAGCAGTACTTC. It translates to CASAKGAGADYEQYF.

The chain has TRBV9 and TRBJ2-1; the D is unclear. This CDR3 contains 14 residues. In germline, CDR1 is SGDLS, CDR2 YYNGEE. With 0 bases removed from V and 7 bases from J, the gap between germline ends came to 11 bases. The CDR3 is CASSVVGARNEQFF. Written as DNA, the CDR3 is TGTGCCAGCAGCGTAGTAGGTGCGAGGAATGAGCAGTTCTTC.

This chain joins TRBV6-6 and TRBJ2-5; D ambiguous. CDR1 and CDR2 (germline): MNHNY, SVGAGI (reference sequence). The CDR3 covers 13 residues. Deletions cut 5 bases from V and 5 bases from J, with 12 bases between. The chain's CDR3 is CASSGRVGETQYF. The CDR3 DNA follows: TGTGCCAGCAGTGGTCGGGTGGGGGAGACCCAGTACTTC.

This clone was counted a few times. This CDR3 is also generated by other DNA sequences in the sample. The J gene is TRBJ1-4, the V gene TRBV11-2; TRBD1 matches 9 bases. CDR3 length: 14 residues. V shed 3 bases and J 5 bases; nucleotides not matched to a gene: 1. Germline CDR1 SGHAT, CDR2 FQNNGV. DNA of the CDR3: TGTGCCAGCAGCTTCGGGACAGGGAATGAAAAACTGTTTTTT. This sequence encodes CASSFGTGNEKLFF. Together with reference TRBV11-2 and TRBJ1-4, the CDR3 gives the full variable domain: EAGVAQSPRYKIIEKRQSVAFWCNPISGHATLYWYQQILGQGPKLLIQFQNNGVVDDSQLPKDRFSAERLKGVDSTLKIQPAKLEDSAVYLCASSFGTGNEKLFFGSGTQLSVL.

The chain employs TRBV28 and TRBJ2-3, with 10 positions matching TRBD2. The CDR3 covers 15 residues. Germline V gives CDR1 MDHEN, CDR2 SYDVKM. V lost 9 bases, J lost 2 bases, and 8 bases stayed unmatched. CDR3 nucleotides: TGTGCCAGTGAAATAGCGGGGGGAAACACAGATACGCAGTATTTT. This sequence encodes CASEIAGGNTDTQYF.

The rearrangement joins TRBV7-2 to TRBJ2-7; 8 bases map to TRBD1. The V gene's germline CDR1 is SGHTA and CDR2 FQGNSA. The CDR3 runs 14 residues. V lost 5 bases to trimming and J lost 2 bases; unmatched junction nucleotides: 5. In nucleotides, the CDR3 is TGTGCCAGCAGCCGGACAGGGTCAACCTACGAGCAGTACTTC. Its translation is CASSRTGSTYEQYF.

This chain joins TRBV6-1 and TRBJ1-1; D is possibly TRBD1 (6 bases). Germline CDR1 MNHNS, CDR2 SASEGT. CDR3 length: 21 amino acids. V lost 0 bases and J 0 bases, leaving 26 bases between the germline ends. The chain's CDR3 is CASSEAWLGGSAVIMNTEAFF. The CDR3 bases are TGTGCCAGCAGTGAAGCCTGGTTGGGGGGCTCGGCCGTTATTATGAACACTGAAGCTTTCTTT.

The chain links TRBV7-2 to TRBJ1-1, with 8 bases aligning to TRBD1. CDR1 SGHTA and CDR2 FQGNSA come from the germline V gene. The ends lost 2 bases at V and 4 bases at J; junction bases unmatched: 3. The CDR3 covers 14 residues. CDR3 DNA sequence: TGTGCCAGCAGCTTACAGGGGGCGGGCACTGAAGCTTTCTTT. Encoded protein: CASSLQGAGTEAFF.

The gene calls are TRBV28 and TRBJ2-1; D is uncertain. The CDR3 consists of 15 residues. Trimming cost V 4 bases and J 0 bases, with 10 bases left between them. Germline loops: CDR1 MDHEN, CDR2 SYDVKM. Written as DNA, the CDR3 is TGTGCCAGCAGTTCGACTGGATTCTCCTACAATGAGCAGTTCTTC. This sequence encodes CASSSTGFSYNEQFF.

This rearrangement joins TRBV30 to TRBJ2-3; TRBD2 agrees at 11 bases. V trimming: 5 bases; J trimming: 6 bases; junction bases outside the gene matches: 10. The germline gives CDR1 GTSNPN, CDR2 SVGIG (reference sequence). The CDR3 totals 15 residues. In nucleotides, the CDR3 is TGTGCCTGGCTTACCGGACTAGCGGGCAGGGATACGCAGTATTTT. Residues: CAWLTGLAGRDTQYF.